Below are 9 T cell receptor beta chains sequenced from a single sample in a study of T cell responses to AZD1222 COVID-19 vaccine. The protocol was immunoSEQ multiplex PCR, while the TCRdb copy is restricted to in-frame clones and leaves out a portion. The top ten clones hold 3% to 3.5% of a sample with over 150,000 clones, about nine tenths of them seen once. The sequences come from peripheral blood, collected on day 0 of AZD1222 vaccination. These receptors were taken from an adult in good health.

V gene TRBV7-6 combines with J gene TRBJ2-5; D uncertain. The germline gives CDR1 SGHVS, CDR2 FNYEAQ. The CDR3 contains 12 residues. V was cut by 0 bases and J by 5 bases, with 4 bases left in between. Here the CDR3 reads CASSLAAETQYF. CDR3 DNA: TGTGCCAGCAGCTTAGCGGCGGAGACCCAGTACTTC.

The chain combines TRBV19 with TRBJ2-5; D call uncertain. V dropped 8 bases and J dropped 4 bases, with 17 bases sitting between them. The CDR3 is 14 residues long. Germline CDR1 is LNHDA and CDR2 is SQIVND (reference sequence). The chain's CDR3 is CASQGLESPETQYF. The DNA of the CDR3 is TGTGCCAGTCAAGGCTTAGAATCGCCAGAGACCCAGTACTTC.

The CDR3 bases are TGTGCCAGCAGTTTATCCGGGTCTGGCTACACCTTC. Translating it yields CASSLSGSGYTF. The chain employs TRBV27 and TRBJ1-2; no clear D gene. CDR1 MNHEY and CDR2 SMNVEV come from the germline V gene (reference sequence). V dropped 0 bases and J dropped 7 bases, with 6 bases sitting between them. There are 12 residues in the CDR3.

The rearrangement links TRBV6-1 to TRBJ2-1, with 12 bases fitting TRBD2. V was clipped by 2 bases and J by 14 bases; unmatched bases: 4. CDR3 size: 13 residues. The germline V gene has CDR1 MNHNS and CDR2 SASEGT. The CDR3 protein is CASSELLAGGEFF. CDR3 nucleotides: TGTGCCAGCAGTGAATTGCTAGCGGGGGGGGAGTTCTTC.

This chain uses TRBV28 with TRBJ2-7, with TRBD1 matching 10 bases. Germline CDR1 reads MDHEN; CDR2 reads SYDVKM. The trim removed 8 bases at V and 3 bases at J, leaving 7 bases unmatched. This CDR3 contains 14 residues. CDR3 loop: CASLRDRGIYEQYF. For the CDR3, the DNA is TGTGCCAGCCTCCGGGACAGGGGTATCTACGAGCAGTACTTC. The whole variable domain, remainder taken from reference TRBV28 and TRBJ2-7, is DVKVTQSSRYLVKRTGEKVFLECVQDMDHENMFWYRQDPGLGLRLIYFSYDVKMKEKGDIPEGYSVSREKKERFSLILESASTNQTSMYLCASLRDRGIYEQYFGPGTRLTVT.

The gene calls are TRBV5-4 and TRBJ1-2, with TRBD1 matching over 8 bases. The CDR3 contains 15 residues. V shed 0 bases, J shed 2 bases, and the junction held 3 bases outside the gene matches. Looked up from germline, CDR1 is SGHNT and CDR2 is YYREEE (reference sequence). CDR3 bases: TGTGCCAGCAGCTTGGGGGACAGGCTAAACTATGGCTACACCTTC. It codes for CASSLGDRLNYGYTF.

This rearrangement joins TRBV4-1 to TRBJ2-7, with 10 bases that match TRBD2. There are 17 residues in the CDR3. With V trimmed by 0 bases and J by 4 bases, 9 bases remained unmatched. Germline V gene data show CDR1 as MGHRA and CDR2 as YSYEKL. CDR3 DNA: TGCGCCAGCAGCCAAGAGGCCCAGCGGGGGGGCGGTTACGAGCAGTACTTC. Encoded protein: CASSQEAQRGGGYEQYF.

The chain is built from TRBV29-1 and TRBJ1-4; maybe TRBD1 (5 bases). V lost 7 bases and J lost 5, with 11 bases in between. The CDR3 runs 12 residues. Germline V gives CDR1 SQVTM, CDR2 ANQGSEA. The CDR3 bases are TGCAGCGCCTCTTCAGGGAATGAAAAACTGTTTTTT. It codes for CSASSGNEKLFF. Combining the CDR3 with reference TRBV29-1 and TRBJ1-4 gives the whole variable domain SAVISQKPSRDICQRGTSLTIQCQVDSQVTMMFWYRQQPGQSLTLIATANQGSEATYESGFVIDKFPISRPNLTFSTLTVSNMSPEDSSIYLCSASSGNEKLFFGSGTQLSVL.

This chain connects TRBV4-3 to TRBJ2-1; 8 bases agree with TRBD2. CDR1 and CDR2 from the germline V gene are LGHNA and YSLEER. The CDR3 covers 15 residues. V trimming: 2 bases; J trimming: 5 bases; junction bases outside the gene matches: 5. CDR3 residues: CASSQLWRGDNEQFF. The DNA for the CDR3 is TGCGCCAGCAGCCAATTATGGCGGGGGGACAATGAGCAGTTCTTC.